The 27 T cell receptor beta chains listed next were all sequenced from one sample in a study of regulatory T cells in long-lasting Graves disease. Library construction for TCR beta used iRepertoire HTBI primers and Arm-PCR of CDR3 regions. TCRdb ran MiXCR on the multiplex PCR reads and lists one entry per CDR3 protein. The sample lists 200,000 to 250,000 distinct CDR3 sequences, 20% to 25% occurring once. This sample's time point: newly diagnosed GD, antithyroid drugs for less than 3 months. Researchers made the TCR library from RNA that was extracted from PBMCs. The sequences come from peripheral blood mononuclear cells (PBMCs), collected at new diagnosis, from a patient treated with antithyroid drugs. The receptors stem from a female donor with Graves disease.

This clonotype was recorded many times. The rearrangement joins TRBV12-3 or TRBV12-4 to TRBJ2-3; no definite D call. CDR3 length: 15 amino acids. V gave up 3 bases and J gave up 2 bases, with 12 bases separating them. The CDR3 DNA reads TGTGCCAGCAGTTTGCCGCTAGTGCTCACAGATACGCAGTATTTT. Its translation is CASSLPLVLTDTQYF.

This clonotype was seen repeatedly, ten times or more. The chain links TRBV12-3 or TRBV12-4 to TRBJ2-4, with D perhaps matching TRBD1 (6 bases). V was cut by 1 base and J by 4 bases, with 8 bases left in between. There are 14 residues in the CDR3. For the CDR3, the DNA is TGTGCCAGCAGTTTAGGGGACACTAAAAACATTCAGTACTTC. Amino acid sequence: CASSLGDTKNIQYF.

The chain recombines TRBV19 with TRBJ1-1; 11 bases map to TRBD1. Germline V lookup: CDR1 LNHDA, CDR2 SQIVND (reference sequence). This CDR3 has 15 amino acids. Trimming cost V 8 bases and J 1 base; bases outside gene matches: 6. Here the CDR3 DNA reads TGTGCCAGTTCCGGACAGGGGGCCTCGAACACTGAAGCTTTCTTT. Residues: CASSGQGASNTEAFF.

This clonotype was detected many times. V usage is TRBV27 and J usage is TRBJ1-6; no clear D. CDR1 and CDR2 (germline): MNHEY, SMNVEV (reference sequence). The ends were cut back, 5 bases at V and 8 bases at J, with 16 bases in the middle. There are 15 residues in the CDR3. Here the CDR3 DNA reads TGTGCCAGCAGTGATGCGGGCTGGAAGTATTCACCCCTCCACTTT. It specifies CASSDAGWKYSPLHF.

A few counts support this clonotype. The chain combines TRBV11-2 with TRBJ1-4, with 9 bases aligning to TRBD1. The germline V gene has CDR1 SGHAT and CDR2 FQNNGV. V shed 5 bases, J shed 4 bases, and the junction held 8 bases outside the gene matches. This CDR3 comprises 16 residues. CDR3: CASSRLDRGSNEKLFF. In nucleotides, the CDR3 is TGTGCCAGCAGCCGATTAGACAGGGGGAGTAATGAAAAACTGTTTTTT.

This clonotype was observed at least ten times. The rearrangement uses TRBV5-6 and TRBJ1-5; no definite D call. Germline CDR1 and CDR2: SGHDT and YYEEEE. Trimming stripped 1 base from V and 1 base from J, with 15 bases between. The CDR3 spans 17 residues. Here the CDR3 reads CASSLWRGGQSNQPQHF. The CDR3 DNA follows: TGTGCCAGCAGCTTGTGGCGGGGAGGGCAGAGCAATCAGCCCCAGCATTTT.

DNA for the CDR3: TGCGCCAGCAGCCAAGACTTCTCTAGCGGGAGTCATTCCTACAATGAGCAGTTCTTC. As protein: CASSQDFSSGSHSYNEQFF. The chain couples TRBV4-3 to TRBJ2-1; 10 bases map to TRBD2. V lost 0 bases and J lost 1; bases outside the gene matches: 9. There are 19 residues in the CDR3. CDR1 is LGHNA, CDR2 YSLEER, per germline.

The rearrangement links TRBV12-3 or TRBV12-4 to TRBJ2-6; tentative D call: TRBD1 (6 bases). The CDR3 length is 18 residues. V lost 8 bases and J lost 0, with 20 bases in between. The CDR3 DNA reads TGTGCCAGCCGGAATGAGACAGGCACGATCTCTGGGGCCAACGTCCTGACTTTC. It specifies CASRNETGTISGANVLTF.

This clonotype was counted only a few times. The rearrangement uses TRBV9 and TRBJ2-1; 8 nucleotides line up with TRBD2. Losses at the gene ends were 0 bases for V and 4 bases for J; bases not matched to a gene: 12. The CDR3 has 18 residues. From germline, CDR1 is SGDLS and CDR2 YYNGEE. In nucleotides, the CDR3 is TGTGCCAGCAGCGTAGCTACCCCCACTAGCGGCAGTTACAATGAGCAGTTCTTC. This translates into CASSVATPTSGSYNEQFF.

This clonotype was seen many times. The rearrangement links TRBV5-1 to TRBJ2-6; D unclear. The V gene lost 1 base and the J gene lost 0 bases, with 14 bases spanning the gap. The CDR3 has 18 amino acids. The germline CDR1 and CDR2 sequences are SGHRS and YFSETQ. The CDR3: CASSLLAYGNSGANVLTF. In DNA, the CDR3 is TGCGCCAGCAGCTTGTTGGCATATGGCAACTCTGGGGCCAACGTCCTGACTTTC.

At least ten counts were recorded for this clonotype. V is TRBV20-1 and J is TRBJ2-7; 11 bases line up with TRBD2. The trim removed 5 bases at V and 1 base at J, leaving 4 bases unmatched. There are 14 residues in the CDR3. The germline CDR1 and CDR2 sequences are DFQATT and SNEGSKA (reference sequence). DNA of the CDR3: TGCAGTGCTCCTAGCGGGAGGAGGTCCTACGAGCAGTACTTC. Translation: CSAPSGRRSYEQYF.

This clonotype was seen many times. This chain's CDR3 is CSAPFPGATGGNTIYF. The CDR3 DNA reads TGCAGTGCCCCTTTCCCCGGGGCGACGGGGGGAAACACCATATATTTT. The V gene is TRBV20-1, the J gene TRBJ1-3; D is perhaps TRBD1 (5 bases). The CDR3 has 16 amino acids. Germline V gives CDR1 DFQATT, CDR2 SNEGSKA (reference sequence). V was trimmed by 6 bases and J by 4 bases, leaving 22 bases between them.

This chain joins TRBV20-1 and TRBJ2-7, with TRBD2 matching 12 bases. Germline CDR1 and CDR2: DFQATT and SNEGSKA (reference sequence). The CDR3 totals 16 residues. Losses at the gene ends were 0 bases for V and 3 bases for J; bases not matched to a gene: 6. The CDR3 DNA is TGCAGTGCTAGAGATCTAGCGGGAGGGGATCGCTACGAGCAGTACTTC. It translates to CSARDLAGGDRYEQYF.

This clonotype has more than one count but fewer than ten. The chain employs TRBV4-2 and TRBJ1-2, with D uncertain. The V end was cut by 0 bases, the J end by 7 bases, with 12 bases between. Germline V gene sequence: CDR1 LGHNA, CDR2 YNFKEQ. This CDR3 spans 14 amino acids. The CDR3 DNA reads TGTGCCAGCAGCCAAGATGCAGCGCGGAGTGGCTACACCTTC. This encodes CASSQDAARSGYTF.

The V and J genes are TRBV29-1 and TRBJ2-1; 8 bases align to TRBD2. The J segment lost 6 bases and the V segment lost 5 bases, leaving 9 bases of the junction unmatched. The V gene's germline CDR1 is SQVTM and CDR2 ANQGSEA. CDR3 length equals 14 residues. CDR3 region: CSVKGTSSFNEQFF. In nucleotides, the CDR3 is TGCAGCGTTAAGGGGACTAGTAGCTTCAATGAGCAGTTCTTC.

This clonotype has ten or more counts. The V and J genes are TRBV28 and TRBJ2-1, with 10 bases identical to TRBD1. The CDR3 contains 15 residues. Per the germline V gene, CDR1 is MDHEN and CDR2 is SYDVKM. V shed 4 bases, J shed 5 bases, and the junction held 5 bases outside the gene matches. In nucleotides, the CDR3 is TGTGCCAGCAGTTCATCCGGGACAGGGGACAATGAGCAGTTCTTC. Translating it yields CASSSSGTGDNEQFF.

The CDR3 reads CASSTAGGGDTQYF. The CDR3 DNA is TGTGCCAGCAGCACTGCGGGAGGGGGAGATACGCAGTATTTT. This chain joins TRBV7-2 and TRBJ2-3; 9 bases are a match to TRBD2. The V gene end was trimmed by 5 bases and the J gene end by 5 bases; junction bases not matched to a gene: 5. The CDR3 is 14 residues long. Germline assignment: CDR1 SGHTA and CDR2 FQGNSA.

This clonotype was seen repeatedly, ten times or more. The CDR3 nucleotides are TGTGCCATCAGGCCTAGCGGGGTGTCAGATACGCAGTATTTT. This translates into CAIRPSGVSDTQYF. The chain is built from TRBV10-3 and TRBJ2-3; 9 bases agree with TRBD2. The length of the CDR3 is 14 residues. Looked up from germline, CDR1 is ENHRY and CDR2 is SYGVKD. J was trimmed by 4 bases and V by 6 bases; bases with no gene match: 5.

Comment on this clonotype: This likely came from a read error, as a far larger clone is one base away. The chain has TRBV7-2 and TRBJ2-7; D gene uncertain. The CDR3 consists of 14 residues. Germline V gene lookup returns CDR1 SGHTA and CDR2 FQGNSA. The CDR3 coding sequence is TGTGCCAGTTTCGGACGTTTGAGCTCCTACGGGCAGTACTTC. Amino acids: CASFGRLSSYGQYF. Complete variable domain (other parts from reference TRBV7-2 and TRBJ2-7): GAGVSQSPSNKVTEKGKDVELRCDPISGHTALYWYRQSLGQGLEFLIYFQGNSAPDKSGLPSDRFSAERTGGSVSTLTIQRTQQEDSAVYLCASFGRLSSYGQYFGPGTRLTVT.

This clonotype was detected ten times or more. The CDR3 here is CAWSVVRGGNTEAFF. In DNA, the CDR3 is TGTGCCTGGAGTGTAGTGCGGGGGGGGAACACTGAAGCTTTCTTT. This chain links TRBV30 with TRBJ1-1, with D perhaps matching TRBD1 (5 bases). There are 15 residues in the CDR3. Germline V gene data show CDR1 as GTSNPN and CDR2 as SVGIG (reference sequence). Trimming shortened V by 0 bases and J by 1 base, and 12 bases separated the two germline ends.

This clonotype was observed a handful of times. V usage is TRBV11-1 and J usage is TRBJ1-1, with D possibly being TRBD1 (5 bases). CDR3 length: 13 residues. Germline CDR1 SGHAT, CDR2 FQDESV (reference sequence). V shed 5 bases and J shed 2 bases, with 9 bases lying between them. The CDR3 sequence: CASSRGGNTEAFF. For the CDR3, the DNA is TGTGCCAGCAGCCGTGGGGGTAACACTGAAGCTTTCTTT. Looking up the rest from reference TRBV11-1 and TRBJ1-1 gives the full variable domain: EAEVAQSPRYKITEKSQAVAFWCDPISGHATLYWYRQILGQGPELLVQFQDESVVDDSQLPKDRFSAERLKGVDSTLKIQPAELGDSAMYLCASSRGGNTEAFFGQGTRLTVV.

This clonotype was recorded at least ten times. The chain combines TRBV9 with TRBJ2-1, with D perhaps matching TRBD1 or TRBD2 (5 bases each). V lost 1 base to trimming and J lost 6 bases, with 17 bases between them. The CDR3 totals 16 residues. In germline, CDR1 is SGDLS, CDR2 YYNGEE. CDR3 nucleotides: TGTGCCAGCAGCGTAATTTCAACAACTAGGGGCAATGAGCAGTTCTTC. Amino acid sequence: CASSVISTTRGNEQFF.

This chain joins TRBV19 and TRBJ2-5, with 7 bases lining up with TRBD2. The CDR3 loop spans 15 amino acids. Germline assignment: CDR1 LNHDA and CDR2 SQIVND (reference sequence). The V and J ends lost 3 bases and 2 bases, in that order; junction bases with no gene match: 6. CDR3 protein: CASSIRAGAQETQYF. For the CDR3, the DNA is TGTGCCAGTAGTATTCGTGCGGGAGCTCAAGAGACCCAGTACTTC.

This clonotype was found many times. The V call is TRBV6-2 or TRBV6-3, the J call TRBJ2-5; 10 nucleotides agree with TRBD2. This CDR3 is built from 15 residues. Losses at the gene ends were 5 bases for V and 4 bases for J; bases not matched to a gene: 7. Per the germline V gene, CDR1 is MNHEY and CDR2 is SVGEGT. The CDR3 sequence is CASSAGLAQGETQYF. In DNA, the CDR3 is TGTGCCAGCAGTGCGGGACTAGCGCAGGGAGAGACCCAGTACTTC.

This clonotype was detected many times. The chain combines TRBV20-1 with TRBJ2-7; D call uncertain. The CDR3 extends over 12 amino acids. Germline V gene data show CDR1 as DFQATT and CDR2 as SNEGSKA (reference sequence). Trimming cost V 3 bases and J 1 base, with 7 bases left between them. CDR3 nucleotides: TGCAGTGCTAGCGGCCAGTCCTACGAGCAGTACTTC. Translated: CSASGQSYEQYF.

The chain employs TRBV19 and TRBJ1-2; D may be TRBD1 (6 bases). The CDR3 extends over 16 amino acids. V lost 4 bases, J lost 4 bases, and 19 bases lay in between. Per the germline V gene, CDR1 is LNHDA and CDR2 is SQIVND (reference sequence). CDR3: CASSKSRDMPSYGYTF. The CDR3 nucleotides read TGTGCCAGTAGTAAGTCCCGGGACATGCCGAGCTATGGCTACACCTTC.

This clonotype came up many times. The V gene is TRBV7-2, the J gene TRBJ1-4, with TRBD1 identical over 8 bases. V lost 6 bases to trimming and J lost 8 bases; unmatched junction nucleotides: 11. The CDR3 is 15 residues long. Per the germline V gene, CDR1 is SGHTA and CDR2 is FQGNSA. The CDR3 protein is CASRRTGGREEKLFF. The DNA of the CDR3 is TGTGCCAGCAGGAGAACAGGGGGGAGAGAAGAAAAACTGTTTTTT. Full variable domain (rest looked up from reference TRBV7-2 and TRBJ1-4): GAGVSQSPSNKVTEKGKDVELRCDPISGHTALYWYRQSLGQGLEFLIYFQGNSAPDKSGLPSDRFSAERTGGSVSTLTIQRTQQEDSAVYLCASRRTGGREEKLFFGSGTQLSVL.